Presented here are 2 T cell receptor beta chains from one specimen sequenced in a study of blood T cell repertoires in COVID-19. The repertoire was sequenced with immunoSEQ multiplex PCR; TCRdb's copy has only in-frame clones and lacks some. The sample has hundreds of thousands of clones; about 88% are singletons. Sequencing was performed on PBMCs or T cells enriched from blood (not recorded which). These receptors all come from a woman under 40 who had recovered from COVID-19.

The chain couples TRBV6-5 to TRBJ1-4; possibly TRBD1 for D (6 bases). V gave up 0 bases and J gave up 7 bases, with 15 bases separating them. Germline loops: CDR1 MNHEY, CDR2 SVGAGI. The CDR3 runs 16 residues. The CDR3 region has the DNA TGTGCCAGCAGTTACTCGAGAGCAGGGGATAGTGAAAAACTGTTTTTT. The encoded protein is CASSYSRAGDSEKLFF.

As to this clone: Other DNA sequences within the sample encode an identical CDR3. The genes are TRBV30 and TRBJ2-5; D ambiguous. From germline, CDR1 is GTSNPN and CDR2 SVGIG (reference sequence). This CDR3 region has 13 residues. Deletions cut 0 bases from V and 5 bases from J, with 10 bases between. Here the CDR3 reads CAWSVPGLETQYF. The CDR3 DNA reads TGTGCCTGGAGTGTACCTGGCTTGGAGACCCAGTACTTC.